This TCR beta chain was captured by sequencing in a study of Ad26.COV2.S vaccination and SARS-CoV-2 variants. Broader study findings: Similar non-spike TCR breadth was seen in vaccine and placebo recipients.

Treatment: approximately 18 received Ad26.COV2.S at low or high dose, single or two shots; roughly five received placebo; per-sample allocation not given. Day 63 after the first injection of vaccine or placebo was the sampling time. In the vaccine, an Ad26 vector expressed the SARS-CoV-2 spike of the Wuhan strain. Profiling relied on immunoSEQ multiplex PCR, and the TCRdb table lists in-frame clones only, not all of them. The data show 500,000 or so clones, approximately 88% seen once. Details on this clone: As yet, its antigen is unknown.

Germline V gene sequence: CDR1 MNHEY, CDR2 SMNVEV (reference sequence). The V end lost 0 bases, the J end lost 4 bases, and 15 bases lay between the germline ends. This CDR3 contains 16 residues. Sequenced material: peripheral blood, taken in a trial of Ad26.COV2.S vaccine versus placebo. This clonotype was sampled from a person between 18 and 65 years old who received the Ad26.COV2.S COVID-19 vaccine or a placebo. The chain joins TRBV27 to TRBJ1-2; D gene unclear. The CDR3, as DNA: TGTGCCAGCAGTTTATCGACCGGGCAGAATCCCTATGGCTACACCTTC. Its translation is CASSLSTGQNPYGYTF.